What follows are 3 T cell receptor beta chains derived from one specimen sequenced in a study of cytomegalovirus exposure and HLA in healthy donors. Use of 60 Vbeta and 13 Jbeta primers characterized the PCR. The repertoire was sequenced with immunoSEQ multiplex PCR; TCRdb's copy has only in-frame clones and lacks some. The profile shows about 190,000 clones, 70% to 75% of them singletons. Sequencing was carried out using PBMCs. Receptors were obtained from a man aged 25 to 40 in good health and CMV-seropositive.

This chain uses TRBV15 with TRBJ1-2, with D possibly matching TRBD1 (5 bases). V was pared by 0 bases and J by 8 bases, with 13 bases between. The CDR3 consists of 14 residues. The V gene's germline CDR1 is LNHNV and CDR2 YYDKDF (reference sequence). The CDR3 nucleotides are TGTGCCACCAGCAGAGAAAGTGCGGGGCTCGGCTACACCTTC. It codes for CATSRESAGLGYTF.

CDR3 coding DNA: TGTGCCAGCAGCCCCTCGGGTAATGAGCAGTTCTTC. Protein sequence: CASSPSGNEQFF. The rearrangement links TRBV9 to TRBJ2-1; D unclear. The CDR3 runs to 12 residues. Deletions cut 4 bases from V and 7 bases from J, with 9 bases between. Germline CDR1 reads SGDLS; CDR2 reads YYNGEE.

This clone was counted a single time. CDR3 sequence: CASIPGLAGGPRTDTQYF. As DNA, the CDR3 is TGCGCCAGCATCCCTGGACTAGCGGGAGGGCCTCGCACAGATACGCAGTATTTT. The genes are TRBV23-1 and TRBJ2-3; 15 nucleotides line up with TRBD2. TRBV23-1 has ORF status, its function being uncertain. V gave up 7 bases and J gave up 1 base; unmatched junction bases: 9. The CDR3 has 18 amino acids.